The text below deals with one T cell receptor (beta chain). This specimen comes from a study of shared clonotypes between healthy human individuals. Germline V lookup: CDR1 MDHEN, CDR2 SYDVKM. CDR3 length: 14 residues. V lost 10 bases and J lost 7, with 20 bases in between. It was at deep level that the assay was run. Under the authors' procedure: Junction-only sequences produced by ImmunoSEQ had no quality scores, so filtering differed. Profiling relied on immunoSEQ multiplex PCR, and the TCRdb table lists in-frame clones only, not all of them. V, J and clone size reflect that table, while D and trimming were determined from the DNA. Among approximately 2.5 million clones listed, roughly 93% were seen once.

The chain is built from TRBV28 and TRBJ1-5; TRBD1 is a possible D gene (5 bases). The specimen sequenced was naive CD4+ T cells from PBMCs. Subset reported: CD45RA+ positively selected. The receptor comes from a man between 18 and 35 years old in good health. Some clones in this sample may be carry-over from other donors' samples. CDR3 sequence: CAINRNRGAQPQHF. The CDR3 DNA sequence: TGTGCCATCAACCGAAACCGAGGGGCCCAGCCCCAGCATTTT. The whole variable domain, filled in from reference TRBV28 and TRBJ1-5, reads DVKVTQSSRYLVKRTGEKVFLECVQDMDHENMFWYRQDPGLGLRLIYFSYDVKMKEKGDIPEGYSVSREKKERFSLILESASTNQTSMYLCAINRNRGAQPQHFGDGTRLSIL.